This TCR beta chain was recorded in a study of blood T cell repertoires in COVID-19. There are 12 residues in the CDR3. Trimming cost V 2 bases and J 3 bases, with 4 bases left between them. Germline V gives CDR1 MNHNY, CDR2 SVGAGI (reference sequence). As processed by the authors: Counts of nucleated cells, estimated from reference gene primer amplification, were obtained. The repertoire was sequenced with immunoSEQ multiplex PCR; TCRdb's copy has only in-frame clones and lacks some. The V and J calls and clone size come from that table; D and trimming were worked out from the DNA. The table lists around 260,000 clones, approximately 83% of them singletons. Only one count was recorded for this clone.

Sample: peripheral blood. This chain connects TRBV6-6 to TRBJ2-5; D unclear. The receptor was derived from a human donor in a cohort sampled during active COVID-19. DNA for the CDR3: TGTGCCAGCAGTTACCCGGAAGAGACCCAGTACTTC. It specifies CASSYPEETQYF.